This is a list of T cell receptor beta chains from one sample in a study of cytomegalovirus exposure and HLA in healthy donors. Sequencing was performed with immunoSEQ multiplex PCR; in TCRdb, only in-frame clones are kept and a portion is missing. The data contain hundreds of thousands of clones, roughly two thirds of them seen just once; the ten biggest clones take up under 2.5%. The source material was PBMCs. Receptor source: a female donor in good health and CMV-seronegative. CDR3s leave out the opening cysteine and the closing phenylalanine or tryptophan. The D gene is left open where the match is weak.

v_gene	d_gene	j_gene	CDR3aa
TRBV7-9	-	TRBJ1-3	ASSLEVGGPGNTIY
TRBV14	TRBD1	TRBJ1-1	ASSQTYRGPGLDTEAF
TRBV6-5	TRBD2	TRBJ2-1	ASRGLGRDNEQF
TRBV2	-	TRBJ1-3	ARSTDSGNTIY
TRBV4-2	-	TRBJ2-1	ASSQRLAVGNEQF
TRBV6-5	-	TRBJ1-2	ASSYSPTGGEGGYT
TRBV4-1	-	TRBJ2-7	ASSQVGEPYEQY
TRBV5-5	-	TRBJ2-3	ASSALQIITDTQY
TRBV7-8	-	TRBJ1-2	ASSLGRQRGIYGYT
TRBV28	-	TRBJ2-1	ASSSLTSHSNEQF
TRBV19	-	TRBJ1-5	ASSIEGQGNQPQH
TRBV5-6	TRBD1	TRBJ1-5	ASSPDRGRGNQPQH
TRBV27	TRBD1	TRBJ1-1	ASSLGQGGAEAF
TRBV11-2	-	TRBJ1-1	ASSYIRGTEAF
TRBV6-5	-	TRBJ1-2	ASSAQYRTDGYT
TRBV2	TRBD1	TRBJ2-7	ASSYRDRGSYEQY
TRBV27	-	TRBJ1-1	ASSQHLGTRGAF
TRBV7-9	-	TRBJ2-5	SSSLGWEDSGLETQY
TRBV4-1	-	TRBJ2-2	ASSQRGIVSRELF
TRBV5-6	-	TRBJ2-7	AYNDRGRSDEQY
TRBV28	TRBD1	TRBJ1-1	ASATGGRTEAF
TRBV5-1	TRBD1	TRBJ2-2	ASSPTGGKTGELF
TRBV25-1	TRBD2	TRBJ2-1	ASSVPGLAGLGEQF
TRBV6-1	TRBD1	TRBJ1-5	ASSVGTGNGNQPQH
TRBV28	TRBD2	TRBJ2-5	ASSSGTSGYQETQY
TRBV10-2	TRBD1	TRBJ2-7	ASPWDRTHEQY
TRBV5-3	-	TRBJ1-3	ARRAGNTIY
TRBV7-6	TRBD2	TRBJ2-1	ASSLSGRQYNEQF
TRBV19	-	TRBJ1-3	ASSNPSSGNTIY
TRBV11-2	-	TRBJ1-2	ASSFSGAHYGYT
TRBV15	TRBD2	TRBJ2-1	ATSKERRLAGYNEQF
TRBV7-8	TRBD2	TRBJ2-2	ASSLAFGAGGPGELF
TRBV9	-	TRBJ1-2	ASSPVAGVNYGYT
TRBV7-9	TRBD1	TRBJ2-7	ASSLRTGRSYEQY
TRBV18	-	TRBJ2-2	ASSTDSPYSVTGELF
TRBV6-5	TRBD1	TRBJ1-1	ASRGQGTEAF
TRBV25-1	-	-	ASSERQPPYEQY
TRBV27	TRBD1	TRBJ2-7	ASSLRTGDYEQY
TRBV10-3	TRBD2	TRBJ2-3	AISGTSRDTDTQY
TRBV4-1	TRBD1	TRBJ1-5	ASSRNTGEGSNQPQH
TRBV6-1	-	TRBJ1-1	ASSPLIVNTEAF
TRBV2	-	TRBJ2-7	ASSPAGGQY
TRBV5-4	-	TRBJ2-1	ASSPPDGGSSGEQF
TRBV7-2	-	TRBJ2-2	ASSLQGSGELF
TRBV10-1	TRBD2	TRBJ2-3	ATSGVGAGGPGTQY
TRBV5-5	TRBD1	TRBJ2-7	ASSPGTGRTYEQY
TRBV5-8	TRBD2	TRBJ2-5	ASSPGLAVPQY
TRBV7-9	-	TRBJ2-7	SSSSRQTFYEQY